This T cell receptor beta chain was obtained from a study of OX40 agonist ivuxolimab in advanced cancers. Study overall: Among those enrolled, mean age was about 58 years (range about 20 to 79) and over 70% were male.

J was trimmed by 1 base and V by 6 bases; bases with no gene match: 9. Germline loops: CDR1 SGHTA, CDR2 FQGNSA. The length of the CDR3 is 18 residues. Samples were taken at baseline and on day 1 of cycles 4 and 7. The protocol was immunoSEQ multiplex PCR, while the TCRdb copy is restricted to in-frame clones and leaves out a portion. The data contain about 35,000 clones, roughly 84% of them singletons. The J gene is TRBJ2-6, the V gene TRBV7-2; 10 bases line up with TRBD1. This receptor was identified in an adult with an advanced solid tumor such as melanoma, head and neck, liver or kidney cancer. The sequencing here drew on CD4+ or CD8+ T cells sorted from blood, taken in a trial of the OX40 agonist ivuxolimab. The CDR3 is CASSLGRTGGSGANVLTF. CDR3 bases: TGTGCCAGCAGTCTAGGGAGGACAGGGGGATCTGGGGCCAACGTCCTGACTTTC.